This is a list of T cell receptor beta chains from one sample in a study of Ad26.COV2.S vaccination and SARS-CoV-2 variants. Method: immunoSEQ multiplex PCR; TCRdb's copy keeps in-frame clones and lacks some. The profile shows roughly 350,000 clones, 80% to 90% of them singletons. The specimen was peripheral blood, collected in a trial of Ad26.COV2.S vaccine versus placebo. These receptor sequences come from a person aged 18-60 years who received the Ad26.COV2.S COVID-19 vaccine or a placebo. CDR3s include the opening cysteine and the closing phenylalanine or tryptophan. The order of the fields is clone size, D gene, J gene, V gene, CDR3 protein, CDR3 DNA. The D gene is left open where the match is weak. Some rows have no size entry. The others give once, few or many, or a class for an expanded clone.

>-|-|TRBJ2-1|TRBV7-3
CASSAYGGESYNEQFF
TGTGCCAGCAGCGCCTACGGGGGAGAGTCCTACAATGAGCAGTTCTTC
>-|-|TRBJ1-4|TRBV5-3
CARSTGGRSTNEKLFF
TGTGCCAGAAGCACTGGGGGGCGATCGACTAATGAAAAACTGTTTTTT
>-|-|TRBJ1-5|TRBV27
CASALSGNQPQHF
TGTGCCAGCGCTCTAAGTGGCAATCAGCCCCAGCATTTT
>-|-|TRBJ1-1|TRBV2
CASIRGGSGTEAFF
TGTGCCAGCATCCGTGGGGGCTCAGGGACTGAAGCTTTCTTT
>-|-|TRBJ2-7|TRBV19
CASSIGGSVYF
TGTGCCAGTAGTATCGGCGGGTCGGTATACTTC
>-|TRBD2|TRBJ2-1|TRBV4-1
CASSQEDATSGGRAYNEQFF
TGCGCCAGCAGCCAAGAAGATGCGACTAGCGGGGGCAGGGCATACAATGAGCAGTTCTTC
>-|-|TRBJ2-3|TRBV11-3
CASSLGASTDTQYF
TGTGCCAGCAGCCTGGGGGCTAGCACAGATACGCAGTATTTT
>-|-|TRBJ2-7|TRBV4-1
CASSQDSGKQYF
TGCGCCAGCAGCCAAGATTCGGGAAAGCAGTACTTC
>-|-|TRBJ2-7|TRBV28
CASRSGSYEQYF
TGTGCCAGCAGGAGCGGGTCCTACGAGCAGTACTTC
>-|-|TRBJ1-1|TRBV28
CASSPNTEAFF
TGTGCCAGCAGTCCCAACACTGAAGCTTTCTTT
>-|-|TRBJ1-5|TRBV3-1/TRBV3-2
CASSQRGSWQPQHF
TGTGCCAGCAGCCAACGAGGGTCATGGCAGCCCCAGCATTTT
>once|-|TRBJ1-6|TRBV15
CATSPTRNNSPLHF
TGTGCCACCAGCCCGACAAGGAATAATTCACCCCTCCACTTT
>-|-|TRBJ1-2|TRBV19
CASTPQGSYGYTF
TGTGCCAGTACCCCACAGGGATCCTATGGCTACACCTTC
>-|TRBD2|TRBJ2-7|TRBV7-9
CASSLAQRGYEQYF
TGTGCCAGCAGCTTAGCCCAGCGGGGCTACGAGCAGTACTTC
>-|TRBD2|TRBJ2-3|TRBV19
CASSISSGSTDTQYF
TGTGCCAGTAGTATTTCTAGCGGGAGCACAGATACGCAGTATTTT
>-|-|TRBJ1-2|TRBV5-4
CASSSSSNYGYTF
TGTGCCAGCAGCTCCTCCTCTAACTATGGCTACACCTTC
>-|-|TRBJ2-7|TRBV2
CASSEPGDKFTYEQYF
TGTGCCAGCAGTGAACCCGGCGACAAGTTCACCTACGAGCAGTACTTC
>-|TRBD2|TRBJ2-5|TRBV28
CASRYRLAALETQYF
TGTGCCAGCAGATACAGACTAGCCGCGTTAGAGACCCAGTACTTC
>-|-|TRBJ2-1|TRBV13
CASSLGRGTNNEQFF
TGTGCCAGCAGCTTAGGGCGGGGCACCAACAATGAGCAGTTCTTC